Listed below are T cell receptor beta chains from one sample, sequenced in a study of post-analysis software for immune sequencing data. TCRdb ran MiXCR on the PCR reads and lists one entry per CDR3 protein. The table has approximately 630,000 distinct CDR3 sequences, 59% seen once. The sequenced material came from blood. The receptor source for this set is a girl between 2 and 10 years old with multiple sclerosis. CDR3s include the opening cysteine and the closing phenylalanine or tryptophan. The D gene is left open where the match is weak. Only some rows state a clone size, as once, few, many or a class for expanded clones.

size	V	J	D	CDR3	DNA
.	TRBV3-1	TRBJ2-3	.	CASSPRGRGAGVTQYF	TGTGCCAGCAGCCCCAGGGGCCGGGGGGCCGGTGTTACGCAGTATTTT
.	TRBV6-2/TRBV6-3	TRBJ2-1	.	CASSFSSYNEQFF	TGTGCCAGCAGTTTTTCCTCCTACAATGAGCAGTTCTTC
.	TRBV7-2	TRBJ1-5	.	CASSSQNRAYSNQPQHF	TGTGCCAGCAGCTCCCAGAACAGGGCATATAGCAATCAGCCCCAGCATTTT
.	TRBV12-3/TRBV12-4	TRBJ1-6	.	CASSLWGGNSPLHF	TGTGCCAGCAGTTTATGGGGCGGAAATTCACCCCTCCACTTT
few	TRBV25-1	TRBJ1-1	.	CASRVQGSTEAFF	TGTGCCAGCAGAGTACAGGGATCAACTGAAGCTTTCTTT
.	TRBV7-6	TRBJ2-5	TRBD2	CASSLTRGGGETQYF	TGTGCCAGCAGCTTAACCCGAGGCGGGGGGGAGACCCAGTACTTC
.	TRBV5-1	TRBJ2-1	TRBD1	CASKKDRGPMDEQFF	TGCGCCAGCAAGAAGGACAGGGGGCCAATGGATGAGCAGTTCTTC
few	TRBV3-1	TRBJ2-1	.	CASSHDNNEQFF	TGTGCCAGCAGCCATGACAACAATGAGCAGTTCTTC
.	TRBV7-9	TRBJ1-2	.	CASSFPGRQNYGYTF	TGTGCCAGCAGCTTCCCGGGACGGCAAAACTATGGCTACACCTTC
.	TRBV6-1	TRBJ1-1	.	CASDLLRMNTEAFF	TGTGCCAGCGATCTTCTAAGGATGAACACTGAAGCTTTCTTT
few	TRBV5-1	TRBJ2-1	.	CASSLPGQVRGDNEQFF	TGCGCCAGCAGCTTGCCGGGCCAGGTCAGGGGTGACAATGAGCAGTTCTTC
few	TRBV20-1	TRBJ2-1	.	CSARDNNEQFF	TGCAGTGCTAGAGATAACAATGAGCAGTTCTTC
.	TRBV20-1	TRBJ2-7	TRBD1	CSARPLTGIYEQYF	TGCAGTGCTAGACCCCTGACAGGGATCTACGAGCAGTACTTC
.	TRBV5-1	TRBJ2-5	.	CASSLARLPQETQYF	TGCGCCAGCAGCTTGGCCCGACTACCACAAGAGACCCAGTACTTC
few	TRBV18	TRBJ1-4	.	CASSADSDPTNEKLFF	TGTGCCAGCTCAGCTGACAGCGATCCAACTAATGAAAAACTGTTTTTT
.	TRBV7-9	TRBJ1-1	TRBD1	CASSLVGTGGTEAFF	TGTGCCAGCAGCTTAGTAGGGACAGGGGGCACTGAAGCTTTCTTT
few	TRBV5-1	TRBJ2-1	TRBD2	CASSLEPTGGNEQFF	TGCGCCAGCAGCTTGGAGCCGACCGGGGGGAATGAGCAGTTCTTC
.	TRBV7-2	TRBJ2-7	TRBD2	CASSQIAGTYEQYF	TGCGCCAGCAGCCAAATAGCGGGAACCTACGAGCAGTACTTC
.	TRBV18	TRBJ1-6	TRBD1	CVSSPSDRADLHF	TGTGTCAGCTCACCATCGGACAGGGCGGACCTCCACTTT
.	TRBV12-3/TRBV12-4	TRBJ2-4	.	CASSVGDWNIQYF	TGTGCCAGCAGCGTAGGGGATTGGAACATTCAGTACTTC
few	TRBV7-2	TRBJ2-3	.	CASSLNRAATQYF	TGTGCCAGCAGCTTAAACAGGGCGGCTACGCAGTATTTT
once	TRBV3-1	TRBJ2-3	TRBD1	CASSQDRGSLNTQYF	TGTGCCAGCAGCCAAGACAGGGGGTCTCTGAATACGCAGTATTTT
.	TRBV5-1	TRBJ1-1	TRBD1	CASSFFQGARMVTEAFF	TGCGCCAGCAGTTTCTTCCAGGGGGCGCGGATGGTCACTGAAGCTTTCTTT
.	TRBV20-1	TRBJ2-1	TRBD2	CSARGLAPDNEQFF	TGCAGCGCAAGGGGACTAGCTCCCGACAATGAGCAGTTCTTC
few	TRBV7-2	TRBJ1-2	TRBD1	CASSVQGGGGYTF	TGTGCCAGCAGCGTACAGGGGGGTGGAGGCTACACCTTC
once	TRBV7-9	TRBJ2-5	.	CASSLVEGTPETQYF	TGTGCCAGCAGCTTAGTTGAGGGGACCCCAGAGACCCAGTACTTC
.	TRBV29-1	TRBJ1-1	.	CSVEGVMNTEAFF	TGCAGCGTTGAAGGGGTGATGAACACTGAAGCTTTCTTT
.	TRBV6-1	TRBJ1-2	.	CASKGQPQTGGYTF	TGTGCCAGCAAAGGACAGCCCCAGACGGGGGGCTACACCTTC
once	TRBV28	TRBJ2-5	.	CATTGQIKQETQYF	TGTGCCACGACCGGACAGATAAAACAAGAGACCCAGTACTTC
few	TRBV29-1	TRBJ2-1	.	CSVERGSHNEQFF	TGCAGCGTTGAACGAGGAAGCCACAATGAGCAGTTCTTC